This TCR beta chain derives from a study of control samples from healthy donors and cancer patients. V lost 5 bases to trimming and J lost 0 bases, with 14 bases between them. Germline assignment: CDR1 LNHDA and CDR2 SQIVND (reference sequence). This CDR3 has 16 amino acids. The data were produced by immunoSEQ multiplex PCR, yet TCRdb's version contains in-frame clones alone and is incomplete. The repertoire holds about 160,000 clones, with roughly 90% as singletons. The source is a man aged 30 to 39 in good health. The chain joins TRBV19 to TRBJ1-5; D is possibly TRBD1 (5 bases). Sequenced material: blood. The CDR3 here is CASSSLDTYSNQPQHF. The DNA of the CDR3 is TGTGCCAGTAGTTCCTTGGACACCTATAGCAATCAGCCCCAGCATTTT.